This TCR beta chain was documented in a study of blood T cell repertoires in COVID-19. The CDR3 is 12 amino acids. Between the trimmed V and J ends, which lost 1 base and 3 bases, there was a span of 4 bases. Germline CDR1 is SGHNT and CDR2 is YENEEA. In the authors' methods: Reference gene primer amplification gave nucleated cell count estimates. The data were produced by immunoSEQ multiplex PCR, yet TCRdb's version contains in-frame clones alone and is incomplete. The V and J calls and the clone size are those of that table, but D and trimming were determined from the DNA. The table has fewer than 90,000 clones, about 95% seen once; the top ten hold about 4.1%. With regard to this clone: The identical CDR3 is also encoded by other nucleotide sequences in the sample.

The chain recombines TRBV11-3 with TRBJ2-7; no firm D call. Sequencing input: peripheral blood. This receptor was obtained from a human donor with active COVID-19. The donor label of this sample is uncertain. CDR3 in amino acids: CASSLAGYEQYF. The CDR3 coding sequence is TGTGCCAGCAGCTTAGCGGGCTACGAGCAGTACTTC.